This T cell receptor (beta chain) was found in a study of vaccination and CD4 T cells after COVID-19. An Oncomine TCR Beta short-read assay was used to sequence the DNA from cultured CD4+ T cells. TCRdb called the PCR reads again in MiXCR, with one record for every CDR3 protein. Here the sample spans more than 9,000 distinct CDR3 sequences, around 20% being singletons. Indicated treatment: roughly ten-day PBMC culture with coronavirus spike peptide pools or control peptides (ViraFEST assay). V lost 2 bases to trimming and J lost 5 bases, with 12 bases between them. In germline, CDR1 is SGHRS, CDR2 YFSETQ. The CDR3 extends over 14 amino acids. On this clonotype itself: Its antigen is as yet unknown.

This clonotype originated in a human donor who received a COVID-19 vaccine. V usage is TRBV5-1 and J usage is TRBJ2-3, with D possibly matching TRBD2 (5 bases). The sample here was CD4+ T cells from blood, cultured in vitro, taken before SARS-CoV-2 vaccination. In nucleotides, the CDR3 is TGCGCCAGCAGCTTTGCTTCACTAGAAGATACGCAGTATTTT. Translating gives CASSFASLEDTQYF.